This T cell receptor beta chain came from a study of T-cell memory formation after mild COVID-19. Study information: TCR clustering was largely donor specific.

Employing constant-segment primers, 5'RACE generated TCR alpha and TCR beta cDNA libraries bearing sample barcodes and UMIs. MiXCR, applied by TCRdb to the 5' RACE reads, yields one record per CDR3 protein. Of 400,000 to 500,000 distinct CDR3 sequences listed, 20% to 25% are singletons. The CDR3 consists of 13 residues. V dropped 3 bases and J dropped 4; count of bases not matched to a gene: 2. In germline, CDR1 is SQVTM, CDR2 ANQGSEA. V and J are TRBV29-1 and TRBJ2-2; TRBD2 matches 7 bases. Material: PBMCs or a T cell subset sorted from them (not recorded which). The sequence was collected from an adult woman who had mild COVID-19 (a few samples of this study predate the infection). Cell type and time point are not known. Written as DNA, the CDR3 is TGCAGCGTTGAGGGGGGGAGCACCGGGGAGCTGTTTTTT. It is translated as CSVEGGSTGELFF.